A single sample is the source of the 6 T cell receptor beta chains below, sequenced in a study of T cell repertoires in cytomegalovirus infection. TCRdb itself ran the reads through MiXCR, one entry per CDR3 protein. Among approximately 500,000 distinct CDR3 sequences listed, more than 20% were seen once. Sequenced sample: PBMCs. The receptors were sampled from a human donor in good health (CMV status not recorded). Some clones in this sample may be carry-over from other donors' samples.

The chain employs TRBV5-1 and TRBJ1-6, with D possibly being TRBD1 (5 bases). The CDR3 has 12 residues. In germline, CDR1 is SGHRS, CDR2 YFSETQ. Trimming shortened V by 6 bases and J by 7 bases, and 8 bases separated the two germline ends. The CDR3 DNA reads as TGCGCCAGCACCACAGGAAATTCACCCCTCCACTTT. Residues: CASTTGNSPLHF. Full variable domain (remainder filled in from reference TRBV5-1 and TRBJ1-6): KAGVTQTPRYLIKTRGQQVTLSCSPISGHRSVSWYQQTPGQGLQFLFEYFSETQRNKGNFPGRFSGRQFSNSRSEMNVSTLELGDSALYLCASTTGNSPLHFGNGTRLTVT.

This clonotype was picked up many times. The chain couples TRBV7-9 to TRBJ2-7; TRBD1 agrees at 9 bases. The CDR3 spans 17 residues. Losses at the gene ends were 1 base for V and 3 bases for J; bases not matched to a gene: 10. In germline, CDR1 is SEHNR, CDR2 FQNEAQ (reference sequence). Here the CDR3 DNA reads TGTGCCAGCAGCTTAGTTAGGGGACAGGGTTTCGACTACGAGCAGTACTTC. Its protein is CASSLVRGQGFDYEQYF.

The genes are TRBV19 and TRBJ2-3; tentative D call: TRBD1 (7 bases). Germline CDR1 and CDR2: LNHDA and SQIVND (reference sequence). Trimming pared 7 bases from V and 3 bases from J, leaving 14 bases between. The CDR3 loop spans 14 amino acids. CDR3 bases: TGTGCCAGTACCCAGGGGGGATGGACAGATACGCAGTATTTT. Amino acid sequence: CASTQGGWTDTQYF.

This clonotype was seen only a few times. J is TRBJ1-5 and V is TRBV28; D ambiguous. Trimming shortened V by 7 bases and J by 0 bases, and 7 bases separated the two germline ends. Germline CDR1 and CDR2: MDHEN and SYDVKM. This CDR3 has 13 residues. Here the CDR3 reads CASTWRSNQPQHF. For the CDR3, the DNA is TGTGCCAGCACGTGGCGTAGCAATCAGCCCCAGCATTTT.

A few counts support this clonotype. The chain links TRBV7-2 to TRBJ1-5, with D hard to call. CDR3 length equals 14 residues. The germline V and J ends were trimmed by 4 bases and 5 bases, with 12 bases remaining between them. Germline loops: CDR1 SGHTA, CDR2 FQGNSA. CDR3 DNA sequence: TGTGCCAGCAGCTCTTTCGGGGTGGATCAGCCCCAGCATTTT. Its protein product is CASSSFGVDQPQHF. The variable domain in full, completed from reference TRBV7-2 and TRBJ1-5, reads GAGVSQSPSNKVTEKGKDVELRCDPISGHTALYWYRQSLGQGLEFLIYFQGNSAPDKSGLPSDRFSAERTGGSVSTLTIQRTQQEDSAVYLCASSSFGVDQPQHFGDGTRLSIL.

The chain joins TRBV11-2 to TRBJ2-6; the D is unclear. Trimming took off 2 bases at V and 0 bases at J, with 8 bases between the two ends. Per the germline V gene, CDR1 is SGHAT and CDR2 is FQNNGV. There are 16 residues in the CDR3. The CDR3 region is CASSLLGNSGANVLTF. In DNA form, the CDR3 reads TGTGCCAGCAGCTTATTAGGGAACTCTGGGGCCAACGTCCTGACTTTC.